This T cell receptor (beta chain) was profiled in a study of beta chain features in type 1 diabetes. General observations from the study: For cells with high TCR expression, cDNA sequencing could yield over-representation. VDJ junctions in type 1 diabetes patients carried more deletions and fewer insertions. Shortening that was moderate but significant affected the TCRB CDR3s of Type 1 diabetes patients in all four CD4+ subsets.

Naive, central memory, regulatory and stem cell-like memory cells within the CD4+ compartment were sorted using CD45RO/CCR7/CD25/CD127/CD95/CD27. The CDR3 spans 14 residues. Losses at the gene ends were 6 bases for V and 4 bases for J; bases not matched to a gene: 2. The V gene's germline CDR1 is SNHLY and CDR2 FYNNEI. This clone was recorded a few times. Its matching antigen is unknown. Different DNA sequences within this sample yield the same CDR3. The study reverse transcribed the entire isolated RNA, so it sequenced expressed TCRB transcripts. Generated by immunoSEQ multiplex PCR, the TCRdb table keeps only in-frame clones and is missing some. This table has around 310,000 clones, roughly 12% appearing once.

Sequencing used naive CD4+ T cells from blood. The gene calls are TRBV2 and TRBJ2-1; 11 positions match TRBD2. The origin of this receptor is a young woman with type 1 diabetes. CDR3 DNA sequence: TGTGCCAGCAGGGGACTAGCGGAATACAATGAGCAGTTCTTC. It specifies CASRGLAEYNEQFF.